This T cell receptor beta chain was documented in a study of blood T cell repertoires in COVID-19. This clone was detected once. The table came from immunoSEQ multiplex PCR; TCRdb's copy has only in-frame clones and leaves some out. The sample carries some 70,000 clones, around 84% recorded once. This CDR3 has 14 amino acids. The germline gives CDR1 LNHDA, CDR2 SQIVND (reference sequence). The V and J ends lost 5 bases and 7 bases respectively, with 14 bases between them. The sequencing sample was made of peripheral blood. This TCR derives from a man aged 45 to 65 with active COVID-19. V usage is TRBV19 and J usage is TRBJ2-2, with a possible D match to TRBD2 (7 bases). CDR3 amino acids: CASSYAGAVGELFF. Written as DNA, the CDR3 is TGTGCCAGTAGTTACGCGGGGGCGGTCGGGGAGCTGTTTTTT.